This entry lists 14 T cell receptor beta chains sequenced from one sample in a study of T cells after yellow fever vaccination. A single record per CDR3 protein comes from TCRdb applying MiXCR to the 5' RACE reads. The sample holds a few hundred thousand distinct CDR3 sequences, roughly 8.3% seen once. The material was PBMCs, obtained roughly 45 days after the first yellow fever vaccination. Receptors were obtained from a man in his late teens or twenties who received the YFV17D yellow fever vaccine.

This clonotype has just a few counts. V and J are TRBV20-1 and TRBJ2-1, with 9 nucleotides matching TRBD1. This CDR3 comprises 14 residues. V lost 6 bases and J lost 3; bases outside the gene matches: 6. CDR1 and CDR2 (germline): DFQATT, SNEGSKA (reference sequence). CDR3 nucleotides: TGCAGTGCCAGGGACAGGGTTTTCTACAATGAGCAGTTCTTC. It yields the protein CSARDRVFYNEQFF.

The rearrangement joins TRBV20-1 to TRBJ1-4; weak D call: TRBD1 (6 bases). Germline lookup yields CDR1 DFQATT and CDR2 SNEGSKA (reference sequence). The CDR3 spans 13 residues. V was trimmed by 2 bases and J by 6 bases, leaving 10 bases between them. CDR3 region: CSARLQGDEKLFF. The CDR3 DNA follows: TGCAGTGCTAGACTACAGGGCGATGAAAAACTGTTTTTT.

The chain has TRBV27 and TRBJ1-1, with D unresolved. V lost 3 bases and J lost 9, with 14 bases in between. CDR1 is MNHEY and CDR2 is SMNVEV in the germline V gene (reference sequence). The CDR3 extends over 13 amino acids. As DNA, the CDR3 is TGTGCCAGCAGTTTTCTCGACTTATCCCAAGCTTTCTTT. Protein: CASSFLDLSQAFF.

A remark on this clonotype: The junction does not match germline at one end; this may be a read error. J is TRBJ2-3 and V is TRBV20-1; 12 bases fit TRBD2. This CDR3 is built from 17 residues. CDR1 DFQATT and CDR2 SNEGSKA come from the germline V gene (reference sequence). In DNA, the CDR3 is TGCTGTGCTAGTCGTCCCACTAGCGGGGGGCTGACAGATACGCAGTATTTT. Encoded protein: CCASRPTSGGLTDTQYF.

The chain carries TRBV7-9 and TRBJ1-1; D perhaps matches TRBD1 (5 bases). Deletions cut 4 bases from V and 1 base from J, with 13 bases between. The CDR3 contains 15 residues. The germline gives CDR1 SEHNR, CDR2 FQNEAQ (reference sequence). The CDR3 here is CASSSLGGSNTEAFF. The CDR3 DNA is TGTGCCAGCAGCTCGCTTGGGGGATCGAACACTGAAGCTTTCTTT.

This rearrangement joins TRBV6-5 to TRBJ2-1; a possible D gene is TRBD1 (6 bases). Trimming cost V 4 bases and J 7 bases, with 14 bases left between them. Germline V lookup: CDR1 MNHEY, CDR2 SVGAGI. CDR3 size: 14 residues. In DNA, the CDR3 is TGTGCCAGCAGTTTTGGGGGCTACACTAATGAGCAGTTCTTC. Its translation is CASSFGGYTNEQFF.

This clonotype was found a few times. The chain employs TRBV11-2 and TRBJ2-1, with 8 bases matching TRBD2. CDR1 and CDR2 (germline): SGHAT, FQNNGV. The CDR3 length is 16 residues. Losses at the gene ends were 3 bases for V and 4 bases for J; bases not matched to a gene: 8. CDR3 sequence reads: CASSFLSGGLYNEQFF. The CDR3, as DNA: TGTGCCAGCAGCTTCCTCTCGGGGGGGCTGTACAATGAGCAGTTCTTC.

The chain employs TRBV4-1 and TRBJ2-2; no reliable D call. The germline CDR1 and CDR2 sequences are MGHRA and YSYEKL. V lost 4 bases and J 3 bases, leaving 6 bases between the germline ends. CDR3 size: 13 residues. The CDR3 loop is CASSRPDTGELFF. DNA of the CDR3: TGCGCCAGCAGCCGGCCTGACACCGGGGAGCTGTTTTTT.

This clonotype was counted at least ten times. The chain joins TRBV24-1 to TRBJ1-2; 7 bases are shared with TRBD1. The CDR3 is 13 residues long. The V gene end was trimmed by 3 bases and the J gene end by 3 bases; junction bases not matched to a gene: 0. CDR1 KGHDR and CDR2 SFDVKD come from the germline V gene. The chain's CDR3 is CATSDGQDYGYTF. As DNA, the CDR3 is TGTGCCACCAGTGATGGACAGGACTATGGCTACACCTTC.

This clonotype was observed many times. The chain joins TRBV20-1 to TRBJ2-7; D is perhaps TRBD2 (5 bases). Germline CDR1 DFQATT, CDR2 SNEGSKA (reference sequence). With 6 bases removed from V and 2 bases from J, the gap between germline ends came to 14 bases. The CDR3 has 13 amino acids. The CDR3 DNA follows: TGCAGTGCCTCCTCCGGGGTTACCTACGAGCAGTACTTC. Protein product: CSASSGVTYEQYF.

This chain uses TRBV5-6 with TRBJ2-7; perhaps TRBD2 as D (5 bases). This CDR3 has 13 amino acids. V gave up 1 base and J gave up 5 bases, with 10 bases separating them. Germline CDR1 is SGHDT and CDR2 is YYEEEE. CDR3 loop: CASSLPGVNEQYF. CDR3 DNA: TGTGCCAGCAGCTTGCCCGGGGTCAACGAGCAGTACTTC. Full variable domain (outside the CDR3, taken from reference TRBV5-6 and TRBJ2-7): DAGVTQSPTHLIKTRGQQVTLRCSPKSGHDTVSWYQQALGQGPQFIFQYYEEEERQRGNFPDRFSGHQFPNYSSELNVNALLLGDSALYLCASSLPGVNEQYFGPGTRLTVT.

The J gene is TRBJ1-2, the V gene TRBV29-1, with D hard to call. V lost 1 base to trimming and J lost 3 bases, with 12 bases between them. Germline V gene lookup returns CDR1 SQVTM and CDR2 ANQGSEA. The length of the CDR3 is 14 residues. The DNA of the CDR3 is TGCAGCGTTGAAGGGCTTGGCAGCCACTATGGCTACACCTTC. As protein: CSVEGLGSHYGYTF.

The chain recombines TRBV27 with TRBJ1-1, with D possibly being TRBD1 (6 bases). Germline CDR1 reads MNHEY; CDR2 reads SMNVEV (reference sequence). This CDR3 region has 15 residues. Trimming shortened V by 0 bases and J by 2 bases, and 10 bases separated the two germline ends. In nucleotides, the CDR3 is TGTGCCAGCAGTTTATCCGGGGGCGGAAACACTGAAGCTTTCTTT. As protein: CASSLSGGGNTEAFF.

This clonotype was seen only a few times. The V gene is TRBV4-3, the J gene TRBJ2-2; D uncertain. The germline CDR1 and CDR2 sequences are LGHNA and YSLEER. The CDR3 loop spans 16 amino acids. The ends were cut back, 1 base at V and 0 bases at J, with 9 bases in the middle. The CDR3 bases are TGCGCCAGCAGCCAAGGCCTTGGCGCGAACACCGGGGAGCTGTTTTTT. Protein sequence: CASSQGLGANTGELFF.